The rows below give T cell receptor beta chains drawn from one sample of a study of blood T cells in healthy people across ages. One entry per CDR3 protein results from TCRdb running MiXCR on the 5' RACE reads. The repertoire holds roughly 680,000 distinct CDR3 sequences, about 50% seen once, with about 13% in the top ten. Sequencing used blood. The receptors originated from a woman older than 75 in good health. The CDR3 runs from the conserved cysteine through the conserved F or W. A D gene is named only where the DNA matches it firmly. Expanded clones get a size class; other rows say once, few or many, or leave the size out.

D: TRBD2
V: TRBV28
size: once
J: TRBJ2-1
DNA: TGTGCCAGCAGTCTCTCCGGACTAGCGGGATACAATGAGCAGTTCTTC
CDR3: CASSLSGLAGYNEQFF

D: TRBD2
V: TRBV27
size: many
J: TRBJ2-7
DNA: TGTGCCAGCAGTTCCACTAGCGGGAGTACCACCTACGAGCAGTACTTC
CDR3: CASSSTSGSTTYEQYF

D: TRBD2
V: TRBV20-1
size: many
J: TRBJ2-1
DNA: TGCAGTGCTCGGGACTATAGCTCCTACAATGAGCAGTTCTTC
CDR3: CSARDYSSYNEQFF

D: TRBD2
V: TRBV5-1
size: -
J: TRBJ2-7
DNA: TGCGCCAGCAGACAACCGGGGATAGCGGGAGGAGTCTACGAGCAGTACTTC
CDR3: CASRQPGIAGGVYEQYF

D: -
V: TRBV5-1
size: -
J: TRBJ2-5
DNA: TGCGCCAGCAGTAGGCAGGGCGAGAAAGAGACCCAGTACTTC
CDR3: CASSRQGEKETQYF

D: TRBD1
V: TRBV6-6
size: -
J: TRBJ2-7
DNA: TGTGCCAGCAGTTACCCCATCAACAGGGGCGGCAACGAGCAGTACTTC
CDR3: CASSYPINRGGNEQYF

D: -
V: TRBV12-3/TRBV12-4
size: many
J: TRBJ1-2
DNA: TGTGCCAGCAGTCGCGCGGGGGTTCGCTATGGCTACACCTTC
CDR3: CASSRAGVRYGYTF

D: -
V: TRBV5-1
size: -
J: TRBJ2-3
DNA: TGCGCCAGCAGCTTGGACGGGCCCCTAAGCACAGATACGCAGTATTTT
CDR3: CASSLDGPLSTDTQYF

D: -
V: TRBV20-1
size: few
J: TRBJ1-1
DNA: TGCAGTGCTAAAAAAGCAGGGATGAACACTGAAGCTTTCTTT
CDR3: CSAKKAGMNTEAFF

D: TRBD1
V: TRBV2
size: many
J: TRBJ1-5
DNA: TGTGCCAGCAGTATTACAGGGGCGGAACAGCCCCAGCATTTT
CDR3: CASSITGAEQPQHF

D: -
V: TRBV6-4
size: -
J: TRBJ1-5
DNA: TGTGCCAGCAGTGAACTGGGGGGCCATCAGCCCCAGCATTTT
CDR3: CASSELGGHQPQHF

D: -
V: TRBV6-2/TRBV6-3
size: -
J: TRBJ2-6
DNA: TGTGCCAGCAGTTACATGCACTCTGGGGCCAACGTCCTGACTTTC
CDR3: CASSYMHSGANVLTF

D: TRBD2
V: TRBV12-3/TRBV12-4
size: -
J: TRBJ2-5
DNA: TGTGCCAGCAGTTCCAGGCAGCGGGGGGGCAGAGAGACCCAGTACTTC
CDR3: CASSSRQRGGRETQYF

D: -
V: TRBV4-1
size: -
J: TRBJ2-3
DNA: TGCGCCAGCAGCCAAGATATTAGAAATACGCAGTATTTT
CDR3: CASSQDIRNTQYF

D: -
V: TRBV7-2
size: -
J: TRBJ1-2
DNA: TGTGCCAGCATCCCTTCGTCAACAGACCTCTATGGCTACACCTTC
CDR3: CASIPSSTDLYGYTF

D: TRBD1
V: TRBV3-1
size: few
J: TRBJ2-1
DNA: TGTGCCAGCAGCCGCCATCCGGGACAGGGGGCAGGGAATGAGCAGTTCTTC
CDR3: CASSRHPGQGAGNEQFF

D: TRBD1
V: TRBV28
size: -
J: TRBJ1-2
DNA: TGTGCCAGCAGTTCCTCGGGACAGGGGGCTAAAGGCTGCACCTTC
CDR3: CASSSSGQGAKGCTF

D: TRBD2
V: TRBV6-5
size: many
J: TRBJ2-1
DNA: TGTGCCAGCAGGGCTAGCGGGTCTAATGAGCAGTTCTTC
CDR3: CASRASGSNEQFF

D: TRBD2
V: TRBV27
size: -
J: TRBJ2-3
DNA: TGTGCCAGCAGTTTAAGGGGTAGGGGAACGGCGGGAGGAGGGGATACGCAGTATTTT
CDR3: CASSLRGRGTAGGGDTQYF

D: -
V: TRBV4-3
size: -
J: TRBJ1-6
DNA: TGCGCCAGCAGCCTTAACCTGGGGAATTCACCCCTCCACTTT
CDR3: CASSLNLGNSPLHF

D: TRBD1
V: TRBV29-1
size: -
J: TRBJ2-7
DNA: TGCAGCGTTGAATCCACAGGGGGCTATCCTCGCGAGCAGTACTTC
CDR3: CSVESTGGYPREQYF

D: -
V: TRBV15
size: -
J: TRBJ1-4
DNA: TGTGCCACCAGCAGAGATGTGACAGCAACTAATGAAAAACTGTTTTTT
CDR3: CATSRDVTATNEKLFF

D: -
V: TRBV14
size: once
J: TRBJ1-1
DNA: TGTGCCAGCAGCCAAGATTTGGGCGTCATGAACACTGAAGCTTTCTTT
CDR3: CASSQDLGVMNTEAFF

D: TRBD2
V: TRBV5-6
size: -
J: TRBJ2-7
DNA: TGTGCCAGCAGCCGGGGACTAGCGGGAGGAAGGTACGAGCAGTACTTC
CDR3: CASSRGLAGGRYEQYF

D: -
V: TRBV9
size: -
J: TRBJ2-7
DNA: TGTGCCAGCAGCGTAGTAGTAGAGGGGCAGTCTGGCCCCTACGAGCAGTACTTC
CDR3: CASSVVVEGQSGPYEQYF

D: -
V: TRBV18
size: -
J: TRBJ1-2
DNA: TGTGCCAGCTCACCACCGGGAAGGGGCGGCTATGGCTACACCTTC
CDR3: CASSPPGRGGYGYTF

D: -
V: TRBV7-8
size: -
J: TRBJ2-1
DNA: TGTGCCAGCCGGGAAGGGCAGGGTGAGCAGTTCTTC
CDR3: CASREGQGEQFF

D: -
V: TRBV30
size: -
J: TRBJ2-1
DNA: TGTGCCTGGAGTGTAACGGGGGAAGGGGAGCAGTTCTTC
CDR3: CAWSVTGEGEQFF

D: -
V: TRBV21-1
size: -
J: TRBJ2-1
DNA: TGTGCCAGCAGCAAAGAGGGCAGGAATGCCTACAATGAGCAGTTCTTC
CDR3: CASSKEGRNAYNEQFF

D: -
V: TRBV9
size: -
J: TRBJ2-1
DNA: TGTGCCAGCAGCCCAGTCGGGGGCTCCGATGAGCAGTTCTTC
CDR3: CASSPVGGSDEQFF

D: -
V: TRBV6-6
size: many
J: TRBJ2-1
DNA: TGTGCCAGCAGTCCCGCCGGAGCTAGGTTGGGGGAGCAGTTCTTC
CDR3: CASSPAGARLGEQFF

D: -
V: TRBV7-2
size: -
J: TRBJ2-7
DNA: TGTGCCAGCCGCTTAGTGGCTAGCAGGACCCATAGGGAGCAGTACTTC
CDR3: CASRLVASRTHREQYF

D: -
V: TRBV7-8
size: many
J: TRBJ1-6
DNA: TGTGCCAGCAGCTTGAACAGGGAAAGGCCCCTCCACTTT
CDR3: CASSLNRERPLHF

D: -
V: TRBV28
size: -
J: TRBJ2-1
DNA: TGTGCCAGCAGTTTACCCCCAGCCAACAATGAGCAGTTCTTC
CDR3: CASSLPPANNEQFF

D: -
V: TRBV2
size: -
J: TRBJ2-5
DNA: TGTGCCATCCTGACGGGCAAAGAGACCCAGTACTTC
CDR3: CAILTGKETQYF

D: -
V: TRBV5-4
size: many
J: TRBJ1-2
DNA: TGTGCCAGCAGCTTGGGACAGCCTGGGGGTTATGGCTACACCTTC
CDR3: CASSLGQPGGYGYTF

D: -
V: TRBV7-2
size: -
J: TRBJ2-1
DNA: TGTGCCAGCAGCAGAGAAACGGGAGTACTGGTTGAGCAGTTCTTC
CDR3: CASSRETGVLVEQFF

D: -
V: TRBV5-1
size: many
J: TRBJ2-1
DNA: TGCGCCAGCAGCCTAGAATCACCCTACAATGAGCAGTTCTTC
CDR3: CASSLESPYNEQFF

D: TRBD1
V: TRBV20-1
size: -
J: TRBJ2-3
DNA: TGCAGTGCTAGTCAAGGGACAGGGGATTTCACAGATACGCAGTATTTT
CDR3: CSASQGTGDFTDTQYF

D: TRBD1
V: TRBV5-1
size: -
J: TRBJ2-5
DNA: TGCGCCAGCACAGGACAGGCACTACAAGAGACCCAGTACTTC
CDR3: CASTGQALQETQYF

D: TRBD2
V: TRBV6-6
size: -
J: TRBJ2-1
DNA: TGTGCCAGCAGTCCTAGCGGGGGGGTCTCCTACAATGAGCAGTTCTTC
CDR3: CASSPSGGVSYNEQFF

D: -
V: TRBV10-3
size: many
J: TRBJ1-2
DNA: TGTGCCATCAGTGAGTCGCGGGGTCTCTATGGCTACACCTTC
CDR3: CAISESRGLYGYTF

D: -
V: TRBV3-1
size: -
J: TRBJ1-2
DNA: TGTGCCAGCAGCCAAGATAAGGGCCGCTACACCTTC
CDR3: CASSQDKGRYTF

D: -
V: TRBV20-1
size: few
J: TRBJ2-3
DNA: TGCAGTGCTAGAAATCCTCTTGCAGATACGCAGTATTTT
CDR3: CSARNPLADTQYF

D: TRBD1
V: TRBV5-1
size: many
J: TRBJ2-1
DNA: TGCGCCACCGGACAGGGCTACAATGAGCAGTTCTTC
CDR3: CATGQGYNEQFF

D: -
V: TRBV4-1
size: once
J: TRBJ2-3
DNA: TGCGCCAGCAGCCAAGGCCCCTATGGAGGGTACACAGATACGCAGTATTTT
CDR3: CASSQGPYGGYTDTQYF

D: -
V: TRBV27
size: many
J: TRBJ2-1
DNA: TGTGCCAGCGCCTTAGTTGGTACCAGCAATGAGCAGTTCTTC
CDR3: CASALVGTSNEQFF

D: TRBD1
V: TRBV13
size: many
J: TRBJ2-1
DNA: TGTGCCAGCAGCTTACCACAGGGGGACAGAAATGAGCAGTTCTTC
CDR3: CASSLPQGDRNEQFF

D: TRBD1
V: TRBV12-3/TRBV12-4
size: -
J: TRBJ1-4
DNA: TGTGCCAGCAGTTCAGGGGGCATCACTAATGAAAAACTGTTTTTT
CDR3: CASSSGGITNEKLFF

D: -
V: TRBV3-1
size: -
J: TRBJ2-3
DNA: TGTGCCAGCAGCTCGACTACCTCCCCAGATACGCAGTATTTT
CDR3: CASSSTTSPDTQYF

D: -
V: TRBV5-1
size: few
J: TRBJ1-2
DNA: TGCGCCAGCAGCTTTTTCGCCCAGAACTATGGCTACACCTTC
CDR3: CASSFFAQNYGYTF

D: -
V: TRBV12-3/TRBV12-4
size: many
J: TRBJ2-3
DNA: TGTGCCAGCAGAAATCGGGAAACAGATACGCAGTATTTT
CDR3: CASRNRETDTQYF

D: -
V: TRBV29-1
size: -
J: TRBJ1-2
DNA: TGCAGCGTTGGTACAGGAAAGATCTCTAACTATGGCTACACCTTC
CDR3: CSVGTGKISNYGYTF

D: TRBD2
V: TRBV20-1
size: many
J: TRBJ2-5
DNA: TGCAGTGCAGCTCCGGGACTAGCGCCAGGGGGCCAGTACTTC
CDR3: CSAAPGLAPGGQYF

D: TRBD1
V: TRBV15
size: -
J: TRBJ2-7
DNA: TGTGCCACCAGCAGAGGAGGACAGGGGGCATACGAGCAGTACTTC
CDR3: CATSRGGQGAYEQYF

D: TRBD1
V: TRBV3-1
size: many
J: TRBJ1-1
DNA: TGTGCCAGCAGCCCGATCGTAGGACAGGGAAGGAGTGAAGCTTTCTTT
CDR3: CASSPIVGQGRSEAFF

D: -
V: TRBV6-6
size: -
J: TRBJ2-3
DNA: TGTGCCAGCAGTACCCCCCGACAGCACACAGATACGCAGTATTTT
CDR3: CASSTPRQHTDTQYF

D: -
V: TRBV20-1
size: few
J: TRBJ1-1
DNA: TGCAGTGCTAGAGATCCGACAGGGAACACTGAAGCTTTCTTT
CDR3: CSARDPTGNTEAFF

D: -
V: TRBV12-1
size: -
J: TRBJ2-1
DNA: TGTGCCAGCAGCTTTGACCGGGACAGGGGATACAATGAGCAGTTCTTC
CDR3: CASSFDRDRGYNEQFF